This T cell receptor (beta chain) was identified in a study of T cells in Graves' hyperthyroidism and ophthalmopathy. Study observations and caveats: By a 13 V-J model, ophthalmopathy was set apart from stable hyperthyroidism. Within blood appeared most thyroid clonotypes that had expanded above 0.001.

This clonotype was detected ten times or more. Its antigen is unidentified. RNA transcripts were the template for amplifying TCR beta CDR3 regions. The primer set for the first-round RT-PCR of the TCR CDR3 was HTBI. TCRdb analysed the multiplex PCR reads with MiXCR anew, one entry per CDR3 protein. This sample has nearly 110,000 distinct CDR3 sequences, with roughly 15% found just once. CDR1 and CDR2 (germline): DFQATT, SNEGSKA (reference sequence). V was clipped by 3 bases and J by 4 bases, with 27 bases between them. There are 18 residues in the CDR3. The clonotype was recovered from a woman aged 50 to 60 with Graves' hyperthyroidism. The sequencing sample was made of blood. The J gene is TRBJ2-5, the V gene TRBV20-1; D possibly corresponds to TRBD2 (5 bases). CDR3 DNA sequence: TGCAGTGCTAGCGGTCCGGGGATTGGCGGTGCAAGGGTAGAGACCCAGTACTTC. Translated, it gives CSASGPGIGGARVETQYF.